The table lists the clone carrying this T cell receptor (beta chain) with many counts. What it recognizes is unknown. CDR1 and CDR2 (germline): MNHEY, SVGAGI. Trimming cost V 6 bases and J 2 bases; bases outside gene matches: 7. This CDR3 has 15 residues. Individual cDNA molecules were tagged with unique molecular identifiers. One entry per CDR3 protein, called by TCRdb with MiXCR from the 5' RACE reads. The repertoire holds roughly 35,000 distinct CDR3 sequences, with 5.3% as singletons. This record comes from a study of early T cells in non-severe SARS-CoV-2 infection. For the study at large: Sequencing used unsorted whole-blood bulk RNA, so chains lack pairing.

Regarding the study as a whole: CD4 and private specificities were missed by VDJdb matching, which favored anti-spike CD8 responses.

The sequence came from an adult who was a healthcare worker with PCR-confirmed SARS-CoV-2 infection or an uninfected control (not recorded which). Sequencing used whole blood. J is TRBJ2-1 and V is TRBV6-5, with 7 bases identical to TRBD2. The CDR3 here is CASRTSGIPYNEQFF. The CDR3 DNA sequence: TGTGCCAGCAGGACAAGCGGGATACCCTACAATGAGCAGTTCTTC.